This T cell receptor (beta chain) was identified in a study of beta chain features in type 1 diabetes. Of the isolated RNA, all was reverse transcribed, and so the sequenced material was expressed TCRB transcripts. The method was immunoSEQ multiplex PCR; TCRdb's version includes in-frame clones alone and lacks a portion of them. This table has roughly 400,000 clones, about 15% appearing once. Per germline, CDR1 GTSNPN and CDR2 SVGIG (reference sequence). The V segment lost 2 bases and the J segment 7 bases; nucleotides outside the gene matches: 15. The CDR3 covers 16 residues. In its sample, this clone was seen a few times.

The clonotype originates from a man aged 30 to 45 in good health. The sample comprised naive CD4+ T cells from blood. The rearrangement uses TRBV30 and TRBJ2-3, with 7 bases aligning to TRBD1. Here the CDR3 DNA reads TGTGCCTGGAGTCCAAACAGGGGTAGCTCCAAGAATACGCAGTATTTT. As protein: CAWSPNRGSSKNTQYF.